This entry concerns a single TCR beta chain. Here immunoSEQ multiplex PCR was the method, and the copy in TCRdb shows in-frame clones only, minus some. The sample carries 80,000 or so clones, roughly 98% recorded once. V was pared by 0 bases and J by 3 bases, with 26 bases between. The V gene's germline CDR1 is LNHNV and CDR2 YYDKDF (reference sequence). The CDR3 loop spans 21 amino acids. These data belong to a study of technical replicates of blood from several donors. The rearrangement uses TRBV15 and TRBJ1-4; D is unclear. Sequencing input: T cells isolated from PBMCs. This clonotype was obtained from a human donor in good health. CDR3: CATSRDRGVEGGWAANEKLFF. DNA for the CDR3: TGTGCCACCAGCAGAGATCGGGGAGTCGAGGGAGGTTGGGCGGCTAATGAAAAACTGTTTTTT.